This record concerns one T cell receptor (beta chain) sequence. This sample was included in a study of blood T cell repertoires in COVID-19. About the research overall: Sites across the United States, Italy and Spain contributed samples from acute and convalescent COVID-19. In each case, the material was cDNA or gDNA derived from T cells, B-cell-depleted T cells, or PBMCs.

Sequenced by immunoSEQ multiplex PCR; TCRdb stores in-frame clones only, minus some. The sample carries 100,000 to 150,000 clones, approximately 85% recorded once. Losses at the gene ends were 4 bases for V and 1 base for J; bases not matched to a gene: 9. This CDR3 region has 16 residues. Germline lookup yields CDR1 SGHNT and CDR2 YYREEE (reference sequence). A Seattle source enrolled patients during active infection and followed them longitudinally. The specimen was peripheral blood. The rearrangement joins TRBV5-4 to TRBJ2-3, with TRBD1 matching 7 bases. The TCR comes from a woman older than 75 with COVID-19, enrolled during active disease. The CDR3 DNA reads TGTGCCAGCAGCATCGGACAGGAATTTCGCACAGATACGCAGTATTTT. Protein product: CASSIGQEFRTDTQYF.